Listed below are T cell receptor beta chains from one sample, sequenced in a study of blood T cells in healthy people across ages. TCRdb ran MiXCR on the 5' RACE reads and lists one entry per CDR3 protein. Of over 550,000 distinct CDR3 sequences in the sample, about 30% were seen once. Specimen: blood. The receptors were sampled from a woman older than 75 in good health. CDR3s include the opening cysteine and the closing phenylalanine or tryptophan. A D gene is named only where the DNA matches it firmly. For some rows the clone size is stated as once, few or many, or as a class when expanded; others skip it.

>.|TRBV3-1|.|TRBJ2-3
CASSQHLAPITDTQYF
TGTGCCAGCAGCCAACACCTAGCGCCTATCACAGATACGCAGTATTTT
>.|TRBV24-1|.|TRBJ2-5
CATSAEGHQQYF
TGTGCCACCAGTGCTGAGGGACATCAGCAGTACTTC
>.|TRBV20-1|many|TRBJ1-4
CSAYSSNEKLFF
TGCAGTGCCTACAGCTCTAATGAAAAACTGTTTTTT
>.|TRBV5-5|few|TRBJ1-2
CASSALEGRYGYTF
TGTGCCAGCAGCGCCCTTGAGGGTCGGTATGGCTACACCTTC
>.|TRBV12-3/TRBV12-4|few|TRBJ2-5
CANSSAWETQYF
TGTGCCAACAGTTCAGCCTGGGAGACCCAGTACTTC
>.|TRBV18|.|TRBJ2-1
CASSPPEDPAGSEQVF
TGTGCCAGCTCGCCACCTGAGGATCCCGCGGGGAGTGAGCAGGTCTTC
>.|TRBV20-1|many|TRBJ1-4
CSARDRRQINEKLFF
TGCAGTGCTAGAGATCGGCGGCAGATTAATGAAAAACTGTTTTTT
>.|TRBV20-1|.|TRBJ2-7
CSARETRDYEQYF
TGCAGTGCTAGGGAGACTAGAGACTACGAGCAGTACTTC
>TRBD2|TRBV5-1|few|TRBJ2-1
CASSFARASGGLRVF
TGCGCCAGCAGCTTCGCTCGGGCTAGCGGCGGACTGAGGGTCTTC
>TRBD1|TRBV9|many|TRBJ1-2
CASSVSWDRGGPNYGYTF
TGTGCCAGCAGCGTATCTTGGGACAGGGGTGGCCCTAACTATGGCTACACCTTC
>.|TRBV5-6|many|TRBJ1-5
CASSLGFSNQPQHF
TGTGCCAGCAGCTTGGGATTCAGCAATCAGCCCCAGCATTTT
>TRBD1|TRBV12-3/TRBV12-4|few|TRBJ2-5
CASSQTGQAQYF
TGTGCCAGCAGCCAAACCGGACAGGCCCAGTACTTC
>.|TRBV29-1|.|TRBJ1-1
CSVRRQINTEAFF
TGCAGCGTCCGTCGACAGATAAACACTGAAGCTTTCTTT
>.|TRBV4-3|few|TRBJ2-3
CASSQEVSANTDTQYF
TGCGCCAGCAGCCAAGAAGTTAGCGCAAACACAGATACGCAGTATTTT
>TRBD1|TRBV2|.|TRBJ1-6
CASRALGGNNSPLHF
TGTGCCAGCAGGGCACTAGGGGGCAATAATTCACCCCTCCACTTT
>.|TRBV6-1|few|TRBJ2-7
CASSSTSNEQYF
TGTGCCAGCAGTTCCACTAGTAATGAGCAGTACTTC
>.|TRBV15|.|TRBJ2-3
CATSRGREKGGPTRPQYF
TGTGCCACCAGCAGAGGGCGGGAAAAGGGCGGCCCTACCCGGCCCCAGTATTTT
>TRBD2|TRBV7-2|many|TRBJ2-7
CASSYLAGGLYEQYF
TGTGCCAGCAGCTATCTAGCGGGGGGGCTCTACGAGCAGTACTTC
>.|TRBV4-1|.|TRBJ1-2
CASSQDRGRSGYTF
TGCGCCAGCAGCCAAGATCGGGGCAGGTCTGGCTACACCTTC
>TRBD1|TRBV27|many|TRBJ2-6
CASSPGTGQSGANVLTF
TGTGCCAGCAGTCCCGGGACAGGGCAATCTGGGGCCAACGTCCTGACTTTC
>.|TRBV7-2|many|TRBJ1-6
CASSLNRAGQSPLHF
TGTGCCAGCAGCTTAAATCGCGCGGGGCAGAGTCCCCTCCACTTT
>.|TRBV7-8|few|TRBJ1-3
CASSLAGANTIYF
TGTGCCAGCAGCTTAGCAGGGGCAAACACCATATATTTT
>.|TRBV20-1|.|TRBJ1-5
CSARETGRGGNQPQHF
TGCAGTGCTAGAGAGACAGGCCGTGGGGGCAATCAGCCCCAGCATTTT
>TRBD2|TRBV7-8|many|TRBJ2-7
CASSLEGAGGYEQYF
TGTGCCAGCAGCTTAGAGGGCGCGGGGGGCTACGAGCAGTACTTC
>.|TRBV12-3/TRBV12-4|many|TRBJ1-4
CASRGALDEKLFF
TGTGCCAGCAGGGGGGCCTTGGATGAAAAACTGTTTTTT
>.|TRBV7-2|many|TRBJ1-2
CASTLGGLLGGYTF
TGTGCCAGCACCTTAGGGGGTTTGCTGGGTGGCTACACCTTC
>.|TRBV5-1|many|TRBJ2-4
CASSLDAGPTPKNIQYF
TGCGCCAGCAGCTTGGACGCAGGCCCAACCCCCAAAAACATTCAGTACTTC
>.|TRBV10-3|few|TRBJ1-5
CAISESTRASNQPQHF
TGTGCCATCAGTGAGTCGACCCGTGCCTCGAATCAGCCCCAGCATTTT
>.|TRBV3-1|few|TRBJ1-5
CASSQEGLRQPQHF
TGTGCCAGCAGCCAAGAGGGGTTAAGGCAGCCCCAGCATTTT
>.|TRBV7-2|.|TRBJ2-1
CASRWTGTSNEQFF
TGTGCCAGCAGATGGACCGGGACTTCAAATGAGCAGTTCTTC
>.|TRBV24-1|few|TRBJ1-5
CATSELNEGQPQHF
TGTGCCACCAGTGAGTTAAATGAGGGCCAGCCCCAGCATTTT
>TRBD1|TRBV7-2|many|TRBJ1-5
CASSSGTGVWNQPQHF
TGTGCCAGCAGCTCAGGGACAGGGGTTTGGAATCAGCCCCAGCATTTT
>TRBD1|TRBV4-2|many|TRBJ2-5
CASSQGDRPQETQYF
TGTGCCAGCAGCCAAGGGGACAGGCCGCAAGAGACCCAGTACTTC
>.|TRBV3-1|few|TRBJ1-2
CASSPGDFRGYTF
TGTGCCAGCAGCCCGGGGGATTTTCGAGGCTACACCTTC